The present TCR beta chain was sequenced within a study of T cell responses to AZD1222 COVID-19 vaccine. Trimming took 7 bases from V and 5 from J; bases not matched to a gene: 9. Looked up from germline, CDR1 is KGHDR and CDR2 is SFDVKD. The CDR3 has 16 amino acids. Clones were sequenced by immunoSEQ multiplex PCR, and TCRdb holds only the in-frame ones, with some missing. The data contain about 130,000 clones, approximately 90% of them seen just once; the ten biggest clones take up roughly 4%. The material was peripheral blood, obtained on day 0 of AZD1222 vaccination. This sequence joins TRBV24-1 and TRBJ2-2; 10 nucleotides agree with TRBD2. This TCR was recovered from an adult in good health. The CDR3 is CATRRGLAGDTGELFF. The CDR3 DNA sequence: TGTGCCACCAGGAGGGGGCTAGCGGGAGATACCGGGGAGCTGTTTTTT.